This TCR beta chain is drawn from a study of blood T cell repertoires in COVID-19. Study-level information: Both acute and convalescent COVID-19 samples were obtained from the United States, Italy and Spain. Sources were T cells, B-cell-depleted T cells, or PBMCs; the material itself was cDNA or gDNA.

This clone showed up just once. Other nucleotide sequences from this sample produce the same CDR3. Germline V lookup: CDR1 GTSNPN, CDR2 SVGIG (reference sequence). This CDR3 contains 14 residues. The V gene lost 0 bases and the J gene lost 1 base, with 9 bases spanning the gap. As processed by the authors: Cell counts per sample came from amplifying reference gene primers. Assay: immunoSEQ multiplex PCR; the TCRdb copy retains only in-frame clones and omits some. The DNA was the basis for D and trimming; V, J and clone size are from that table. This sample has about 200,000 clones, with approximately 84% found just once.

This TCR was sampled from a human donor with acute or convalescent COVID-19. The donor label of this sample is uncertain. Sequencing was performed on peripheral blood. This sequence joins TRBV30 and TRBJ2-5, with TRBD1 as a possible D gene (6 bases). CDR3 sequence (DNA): TGTGCCTGGAGTGTAGGGGGAATCCAAGAGACCCAGTACTTC. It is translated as CAWSVGGIQETQYF.